This passage covers 25 T cell receptor beta chains from one sample sequenced in a study of OX40 agonist ivuxolimab in advanced cancers. Clones were read by immunoSEQ multiplex PCR, and TCRdb kept only the in-frame ones, dropping some. Here the sample spans about 100,000 clones, around 93% being singletons. The starting material was CD4+ or CD8+ T cells sorted from blood, obtained in a trial of the OX40 agonist ivuxolimab. Receptors were obtained from an adult with an advanced solid tumor such as melanoma, head and neck, liver or kidney cancer.

The J gene is TRBJ2-1, the V gene TRBV6-7; 7 bases are shared with TRBD2. TRBV6-7 is known as an ORF, though its function is uncertain. CDR3 length: 14 amino acids. V lost 5 bases to trimming and J lost 0 bases; unmatched junction nucleotides: 1. CDR3 nucleotide sequence: TGTGCCAGCAGTCGCGGGAGCTCCTACAATGAGCAGTTCTTC. It encodes CASSRGSSYNEQFF.

The chain recombines TRBV28 with TRBJ2-7; the match to TRBD1 covers 9 bases. Losses at the gene ends were 7 bases for V and 4 bases for J; bases not matched to a gene: 11. CDR3 length equals 15 residues. Germline V gives CDR1 MDHEN, CDR2 SYDVKM. In DNA form, the CDR3 reads TGTGCCAGCACCCCTCAGACAGGGGGTTTGTACGAGCAGTACTTC. Encoded protein: CASTPQTGGLYEQYF.

CDR3 coding DNA: TGTGCCAGCAGTCGCGGACAGGGGGCTCACGAGCAGTACTTC. Its translation is CASSRGQGAHEQYF. This sequence joins TRBV6-5 and TRBJ2-7; the match to TRBD1 covers 11 bases. This CDR3 has 14 amino acids. Per germline, CDR1 MNHEY and CDR2 SVGAGI. Trimming removed 5 bases from V and 5 bases from J; junction bases left unmatched: 5.

V and J are TRBV28 and TRBJ2-7; the match to TRBD1 covers 7 bases. V dropped 5 bases and J dropped 7; count of bases not matched to a gene: 17. CDR1 is MDHEN and CDR2 is SYDVKM in the germline V gene. CDR3 length: 16 amino acids. The CDR3, as DNA: TGTGCCAGCAGTATACACCTCACAGGGGATATTGGGGAGCAGTACTTC. The encoded protein is CASSIHLTGDIGEQYF.

V and J are TRBV6-6 and TRBJ2-3; D ambiguous. The CDR3 runs 14 residues. V was shortened by 4 bases and J by 6 bases, with 14 bases between the two germline ends. Germline lookup yields CDR1 MNHNY and CDR2 SVGAGI (reference sequence). Written as DNA, the CDR3 is TGTGCCAGCAGTTCCTTCTCTCCGAGTGATACGCAGTATTTT. It is translated as CASSSFSPSDTQYF.

This clone showed up just once. The V call is TRBV27, the J call TRBJ1-2, with TRBD1 identical over 9 bases. The CDR3 is 15 amino acids. V was pared by 6 bases and J by 8 bases, with 13 bases of the junction left unmatched. Germline V gene lookup returns CDR1 MNHEY and CDR2 SMNVEV (reference sequence). The CDR3 reads CASSTTPRQGGGYTF. In DNA, the CDR3 is TGTGCCAGCAGCACCACTCCTCGACAGGGGGGCGGCTACACCTTC.

The chain uses TRBV6-5 and TRBJ1-4; possibly TRBD1 for D (6 bases). The germline CDR1 and CDR2 sequences are MNHEY and SVGAGI. The CDR3 sequence is 15 residues long. V was shortened by 6 bases and J by 5 bases, with 16 bases between the two germline ends. The CDR3 nucleotides read TGTGCCAGCAGCAAACAGGGATTTCCAAATGAAAAACTGTTTTTT. Its translation is CASSKQGFPNEKLFF.

V and J are TRBV11-3 and TRBJ2-7, with D unclear. V shed 0 bases and J shed 4 bases, with 4 bases lying between them. The CDR3 is 12 residues long. CDR1 is SGHNT, CDR2 YENEEA, per germline. The CDR3 DNA reads as TGTGCCAGCAGCTTAGATTCTTACGAGCAGTACTTC. Translated: CASSLDSYEQYF.

The table lists this clone with a few counts. The J gene is TRBJ1-3, the V gene TRBV7-9; D call uncertain. V lost 7 bases and J lost 4, with 8 bases in between. Germline V gene data show CDR1 as SEHNR and CDR2 as FQNEAQ (reference sequence). This CDR3 is built from 12 residues. CDR3 residues: CASTSGGNTIYF. As DNA, the CDR3 is TGTGCCAGCACCTCAGGAGGAAACACCATATATTTT.

The chain uses TRBV7-2 and TRBJ1-1, with D hard to call. Trimming shortened V by 0 bases and J by 6 bases, and 11 bases separated the two germline ends. Germline CDR1 reads SGHTA; CDR2 reads FQGNSA. CDR3 size: 14 residues. CDR3 DNA: TGTGCCAGCAGCTTAGCCCAGAATGAGGCTGAAGCTTTCTTT. Its protein is CASSLAQNEAEAFF. Filled out from reference TRBV7-2 and TRBJ1-1, the complete variable domain reads GAGVSQSPSNKVTEKGKDVELRCDPISGHTALYWYRQSLGQGLEFLIYFQGNSAPDKSGLPSDRFSAERTGGSVSTLTIQRTQQEDSAVYLCASSLAQNEAEAFFGQGTRLTVV.

V usage is TRBV5-4 and J usage is TRBJ2-7, with 8 nucleotides matching TRBD1. Germline V gives CDR1 SGHNT, CDR2 YYREEE (reference sequence). The CDR3 is made up of 16 amino acids. The J segment lost 2 bases and the V segment lost 0 bases, leaving 7 bases of the junction unmatched. The CDR3 protein is CASSLATGQGPYEQYF. CDR3 sequence (DNA): TGTGCCAGCAGCTTGGCCACCGGACAGGGCCCCTACGAGCAGTACTTC.

V is TRBV7-2 and J is TRBJ1-5, with 7 positions matching TRBD1. The length of the CDR3 is 16 residues. The germline V gene has CDR1 SGHTA and CDR2 FQGNSA. Germline trimming cut 5 bases from V and 1 base from J; bases unmatched to any gene: 8. The CDR3 region has the DNA TGTGCCAGCAGCCTAGGGACAGCTCTAAGCAATCAGCCCCAGCATTTT. Translation: CASSLGTALSNQPQHF. Looking up the rest from reference TRBV7-2 and TRBJ1-5 gives the full variable domain: GAGVSQSPSNKVTEKGKDVELRCDPISGHTALYWYRQSLGQGLEFLIYFQGNSAPDKSGLPSDRFSAERTGGSVSTLTIQRTQQEDSAVYLCASSLGTALSNQPQHFGDGTRLSIL.

This chain uses TRBV7-8 with TRBJ2-1; the match to TRBD2 covers 9 bases. The ends lost 3 bases at V and 5 bases at J; junction bases unmatched: 14. CDR3 size: 18 residues. Germline V gene data show CDR1 as SGHVS and CDR2 as FQNEAQ. The CDR3 spells CASSLIRASGISNNEQFF. Here the CDR3 DNA reads TGTGCCAGCAGCTTGATTCGGGCTAGCGGGATTTCTAACAATGAGCAGTTCTTC.

This chain joins TRBV27 and TRBJ1-1, with 7 bases matching TRBD1. V shed 5 bases and J 3 bases; nucleotides not matched to a gene: 3. The CDR3 has 13 residues. Germline assignment: CDR1 MNHEY and CDR2 SMNVEV (reference sequence). The CDR3 DNA sequence: TGTGCCAGCAGTCGACAGGGCCACACTGAAGCTTTCTTT. It specifies CASSRQGHTEAFF.

The chain couples TRBV2 to TRBJ2-7; tentatively, D is TRBD1 (6 bases). The CDR3 contains 13 residues. CDR1 is SNHLY, CDR2 FYNNEI, per germline. Deletions cut 7 bases from V and 0 bases from J, with 10 bases between. CDR3 sequence reads: CASKQGSSYEQYF. In DNA, the CDR3 is TGTGCCAGCAAACAGGGATCCTCCTACGAGCAGTACTTC.

V gene TRBV2 combines with J gene TRBJ2-1; D is uncertain. Looked up from germline, CDR1 is SNHLY and CDR2 is FYNNEI. This CDR3 has 14 amino acids. Between the trimmed V and J ends, which lost 7 bases and 1 base, there was a span of 11 bases. CDR3 loop: CASTLLPSYNEQFF. The CDR3 bases are TGTGCCAGCACCCTATTGCCTTCCTACAATGAGCAGTTCTTC.

The chain joins TRBV5-6 to TRBJ1-1; TRBD1 might be the D (5 bases). V was pared by 1 base and J by 1 base, with 5 bases between. Per the germline V gene, CDR1 is SGHDT and CDR2 is YYEEEE. CDR3 length: 13 amino acids. CDR3 residues: CASSLRGNTEAFF. Here the CDR3 DNA reads TGTGCCAGCAGCTTGAGGGGGAACACTGAAGCTTTCTTT.

This rearrangement joins TRBV6-6 to TRBJ2-7; D call uncertain. This CDR3 contains 15 residues. Between the trimmed V and J ends, which lost 2 bases and 6 bases, there was a span of 17 bases. Germline loops: CDR1 MNHNY, CDR2 SVGAGI (reference sequence). CDR3 protein: CASSYTWEGRREQYF. The CDR3 DNA follows: TGTGCCAGCAGTTACACTTGGGAAGGTAGGCGCGAGCAGTACTTC.

This clone occurred a few times. The chain couples TRBV7-8 to TRBJ1-5, with D possibly TRBD1 on 6 matching bases. Trimming removed 5 bases at V and 4 bases at J, with 12 bases between. CDR1 SGHVS and CDR2 FQNEAQ come from the germline V gene. The CDR3 runs to 14 residues. CDR3 bases: TGTGCCAGCAGCCCAAGGACAGCTAATCAGCCCCAGCATTTT. It specifies CASSPRTANQPQHF.

The V and J genes are TRBV11-2 and TRBJ1-4; D not resolved. Germline V gene data show CDR1 as SGHAT and CDR2 as FQNNGV. This CDR3 has 14 amino acids. V lost 7 bases to trimming and J lost 7 bases, with 16 bases between them. The CDR3 region has the DNA TGTGCCAGCACTCCCGGGAATCGGGGTGAAAAACTGTTTTTT. It specifies CASTPGNRGEKLFF.

The chain links TRBV5-6 to TRBJ2-7; D ambiguous. The V end was cut by 4 bases, the J end by 4 bases, with 6 bases between. Germline CDR1 and CDR2: SGHDT and YYEEEE. The CDR3 covers 11 residues. CDR3 amino acids: CASSVGYEQYF. Written as DNA, the CDR3 is TGTGCCAGCAGCGTGGGGTACGAGCAGTACTTC.

The chain couples TRBV7-9 to TRBJ2-3; TRBD2 agrees at 8 bases. The trim removed 5 bases at V and 4 bases at J, leaving 5 bases unmatched. Per the germline V gene, CDR1 is SEHNR and CDR2 is FQNEAQ (reference sequence). The length of the CDR3 is 14 residues. CDR3: CASSRAGGSDTQYF. In DNA, the CDR3 is TGTGCCAGCAGCAGGGCGGGAGGCTCAGATACGCAGTATTTT.

This chain joins TRBV19 and TRBJ2-6; no clear D. The CDR3 is made up of 14 amino acids. The germline gives CDR1 LNHDA, CDR2 SQIVND (reference sequence). V gave up 7 bases and J gave up 0 bases, with 7 bases separating them. CDR3 in DNA: TGTGCCAGTAAAGGCGTCTCTGGGGCCAACGTCCTGACTTTC. This translates into CASKGVSGANVLTF.

The chain joins TRBV28 to TRBJ2-7; 9 bases agree with TRBD1. The CDR3 totals 15 residues. The germline V gene has CDR1 MDHEN and CDR2 SYDVKM. J gave up 2 bases and V 1 base, and 3 bases lay outside the gene matches. CDR3 protein: CASSLLGQGPYEQYF. CDR3 coding DNA: TGTGCCAGCAGTTTATTGGGACAGGGCCCCTACGAGCAGTACTTC. The whole variable domain, remainder taken from reference TRBV28 and TRBJ2-7, is DVKVTQSSRYLVKRTGEKVFLECVQDMDHENMFWYRQDPGLGLRLIYFSYDVKMKEKGDIPEGYSVSREKKERFSLILESASTNQTSMYLCASSLLGQGPYEQYFGPGTRLTVT.

CDR3 residues: CASSFGQDNEQFF. For the CDR3, the DNA is TGTGCCAGCAGCTTCGGACAGGACAATGAGCAGTTCTTC. The chain links TRBV9 to TRBJ2-1; 7 bases fit TRBD1. CDR3 length: 13 residues. V trimming: 4 bases; J trimming: 5 bases; junction bases outside the gene matches: 3. Germline CDR1 and CDR2: SGDLS and YYNGEE.